This T cell receptor (beta chain) was sequenced in a study of blood T cells in healthy people across ages. The CDR3 loop spans 15 amino acids. Germline values: CDR1 SGDLS, CDR2 YYNGEE. V was pared by 4 bases and J by 10 bases, with 8 bases of the junction left unmatched. Notes on this clonotype: Its antigen is currently unknown.

The use of a sample-barcoded 5' primer and a J-beta primer mix characterized a second PCR of about 7 to 12 cycles. TCRdb used MiXCR to reprocess the 5' RACE reads, holding one entry per CDR3 protein. This table holds over 1,500,000 distinct CDR3 sequences, about 39% found once. Each donor was a healthy Caucasian individual from Russia, aged about 6 to 95. Isolated per sample were at least 7 million PBMCs. Whole-study findings and limits: Long-lived donors had more naive CD4+ cells and higher diversity than aged donors. Naive T cell percentage strongly correlated with TCR beta diversity.

This chain uses TRBV9 with TRBJ1-6, with TRBD1 matching 10 bases. The receptor was isolated from a human donor in good health. The specimen sequenced was blood. CDR3 amino acids: CASSKSGTGASPLHF. The CDR3 coding sequence is TGTGCCAGCAGCAAATCCGGGACAGGGGCCTCACCCCTCCACTTT.